Below, 26 T cell receptor beta chains from the same sample are listed, as sequenced in a study of blood T cell repertoires in COVID-19. Produced via immunoSEQ multiplex PCR; TCRdb's table is partial and in-frame only. The sample holds approximately 470,000 clones, 75% to 90% seen once. The sample taken for sequencing was peripheral blood. Receptors were obtained from a human donor in a cohort sampled during active COVID-19.

The chain employs TRBV3-1 (or the pseudogene TRBV3-2) and TRBJ1-4, with D uncertain. With 3 bases removed from V and 8 bases from J, the gap between germline ends came to 10 bases. CDR1 is LGHDT, CDR2 YNNKEL, per germline (reference sequence). CDR3 length: 13 residues. CDR3 loop: CASSHRTGEKLFF. CDR3 nucleotide sequence: TGTGCCAGCAGCCATCGCACGGGAGAAAAACTGTTTTTT.

This clone was seen a single time. The V call is TRBV24-1, the J call TRBJ2-3; 7 nucleotides line up with TRBD1. There are 16 residues in the CDR3. V lost 3 bases to trimming and J lost 6 bases; unmatched junction nucleotides: 11. Germline V gene data show CDR1 as KGHDR and CDR2 as SFDVKD. CDR3 amino acids: CATSDKGAQEADTQYF. DNA for the CDR3: TGTGCCACCAGTGATAAGGGGGCGCAGGAGGCTGATACGCAGTATTTT.

This clone was detected a few times. The V and J genes are TRBV4-2 and TRBJ2-7, with D perhaps matching TRBD1 (6 bases). The CDR3 runs 15 residues. V lost 0 bases, J lost 7 bases, and 16 bases lay in between. Germline V gene lookup returns CDR1 LGHNA and CDR2 YNFKEQ. CDR3 sequence reads: CASSQDPNQGWEQYF. The CDR3 nucleotides are TGTGCCAGCAGCCAAGACCCAAATCAGGGGTGGGAGCAGTACTTC.

The V and J genes are TRBV29-1 and TRBJ2-7; D may be TRBD2 (7 bases). CDR3 length: 13 residues. CDR1 is SQVTM, CDR2 ANQGSEA, per germline. V lost 3 bases and J lost 4, with 13 bases in between. The DNA for the CDR3 is TGCAGCGTTGAGGGCAGGGGAGGGTACGAGCAGTACTTC. It codes for CSVEGRGGYEQYF.

CDR3 residues: CASRLTGTGGNEKLFF. CDR3 DNA sequence: TGTGCCAGCCGATTGACAGGCACAGGGGGTAATGAAAAACTGTTTTTT. The chain uses TRBV5-5 and TRBJ1-4, with 8 bases lining up with TRBD1. The germline V gene has CDR1 SGHKS and CDR2 YYEKEE (reference sequence). The CDR3 is 16 amino acids. Losses at the gene ends were 7 bases for V and 4 bases for J; bases not matched to a gene: 12.

The chain employs TRBV7-9 and TRBJ2-3; 8 positions match TRBD2. The CDR3 loop spans 15 amino acids. Germline V CDR1 and CDR2: SEHNR, FQNEAQ (reference sequence). V gave up 5 bases and J gave up 0 bases; unmatched junction bases: 4. CDR3 protein: CASSLSGISTDTQYF. For the CDR3, the DNA is TGTGCCAGCAGCCTTAGCGGGATTAGCACAGATACGCAGTATTTT.

V is TRBV7-2 and J is TRBJ2-1, with TRBD2 as a possible D gene (6 bases). The germline V gene has CDR1 SGHTA and CDR2 FQGNSA. Trimming left V 10 bases short and J 2 bases short, with 18 bases between. This CDR3 region has 15 residues. CDR3 DNA sequence: TGTGCCACCAGAACACCCGGACTAACCTACAATGAGCAGTTCTTC. This gives the protein CATRTPGLTYNEQFF.

The rearrangement uses TRBV4-1 and TRBJ1-4; TRBD1 aligns across 8 bases. The V and J ends lost 1 base and 9 bases, in that order; junction bases with no gene match: 7. The V gene's germline CDR1 is MGHRA and CDR2 YSYEKL. The CDR3 is made up of 15 amino acids. The CDR3 here is CASSQGSGDRKKLFF. DNA of the CDR3: TGCGCCAGCAGCCAAGGTAGTGGGGACAGGAAAAAACTGTTTTTT.

This clone was detected only once. V gene TRBV7-9 combines with J gene TRBJ2-5; 11 positions agree with TRBD2. Germline CDR1 is SEHNR and CDR2 is FQNEAQ (reference sequence). The CDR3 runs 14 residues. V lost 5 bases, J lost 5 bases, and 4 bases stayed unmatched. The CDR3 DNA reads as TGTGCCAGCAGCGTTATAGCGGGGGGGGAGACCCAGTACTTC. It codes for CASSVIAGGETQYF.

In this sample, this clone turned up once. This chain joins TRBV9 and TRBJ2-1; 14 bases agree with TRBD2. Germline-derived CDR1 and CDR2 are SGDLS and YYNGEE. The CDR3 covers 19 residues. The ends lost 3 bases at V and 7 bases at J; junction bases unmatched: 15. The CDR3 DNA follows: TGTGCCAGCAGCGGGGGACTAGCGGGAGTCATGGACCCCCGAAATGAGCAGTTCTTC. It translates to CASSGGLAGVMDPRNEQFF. Based on the CDR3 plus reference TRBV9 and TRBJ2-1, the full variable domain is DSGVTQTPKHLITATGQRVTLRCSPRSGDLSVYWYQQSLDQGLQFLIQYYNGEERAKGNILERFSAQQFPDLHSELNLSSLELGDSALYFCASSGGLAGVMDPRNEQFFGPGTRLTVL.

CDR3 DNA: TGTGCCACCAGCAAGGGACTAGCGGGAGCAAACACCGGGGAGCTGTTTTTT. This codes for CATSKGLAGANTGELFF. This chain connects TRBV15 to TRBJ2-2, with 14 bases matching TRBD2. Germline trimming cut 4 bases from V and 2 bases from J; bases unmatched to any gene: 3. Germline V gene lookup returns CDR1 LNHNV and CDR2 YYDKDF (reference sequence). The CDR3 has 17 amino acids. Full variable domain (missing parts from reference TRBV15 and TRBJ2-2): DAMVIQNPRYQVTQFGKPVTLSCSQTLNHNVMYWYQQKSSQAPKLLFHYYDKDFNNEADTPDNFQSRRPNTSFCFLDIRSPGLGDTAMYLCATSKGLAGANTGELFFGEGSRLTVL.

The chain joins TRBV5-4 to TRBJ1-1, with D maybe TRBD1 (6 bases). Germline loops: CDR1 SGHNT, CDR2 YYREEE (reference sequence). The CDR3 sequence is 15 residues long. V was shortened by 1 base and J by 3 bases, with 13 bases between the two germline ends. CDR3 protein: CASSLPRQAYTEAFF. CDR3 nucleotide sequence: TGTGCCAGCAGCTTGCCCCGACAGGCGTACACTGAAGCTTTCTTT.

This chain joins TRBV5-1 and TRBJ1-4, with 9 bases identical to TRBD1. This CDR3 region has 16 residues. Germline V gene lookup returns CDR1 SGHRS and CDR2 YFSETQ. V trimming: 3 bases; J trimming: 6 bases; junction bases outside the gene matches: 9. The CDR3 sequence is CASSYGQGRKDEKLFF. The CDR3 DNA reads TGCGCCAGCAGCTACGGACAGGGGCGGAAAGATGAAAAACTGTTTTTT.

The chain employs TRBV5-4 and TRBJ2-7; TRBD1 is a possible D gene (5 bases). CDR1 SGHNT and CDR2 YYREEE come from the germline V gene (reference sequence). The CDR3 is 14 amino acids. V dropped 2 bases and J dropped 0 bases, with 9 bases sitting between them. Written as DNA, the CDR3 is TGTGCCAGCAGCTTCCCCCAGGGCTCCTACGAGCAGTACTTC. This encodes CASSFPQGSYEQYF.

The chain uses TRBV5-1 and TRBJ2-2; TRBD2 is a possible D gene (6 bases). The V and J ends lost 0 bases and 4 bases respectively, with 13 bases between them. The CDR3 runs to 16 residues. Germline loops: CDR1 SGHRS, CDR2 YFSETQ. The DNA of the CDR3 is TGCGCCAGCAGCTTGGCCCGGACTACCAGCACCGGGGAGCTGTTTTTT. Translated: CASSLARTTSTGELFF. Drawing the rest from reference TRBV5-1 and TRBJ2-2, the complete variable domain is KAGVTQTPRYLIKTRGQQVTLSCSPISGHRSVSWYQQTPGQGLQFLFEYFSETQRNKGNFPGRFSGRQFSNSRSEMNVSTLELGDSALYLCASSLARTTSTGELFFGEGSRLTVL.

V and J are TRBV9 and TRBJ2-6; tentative D call: TRBD2 (6 bases). V gave up 3 bases and J gave up 2 bases, with 9 bases separating them. This CDR3 spans 15 amino acids. Germline assignment: CDR1 SGDLS and CDR2 YYNGEE. CDR3: CASSERVPGANVLTF. The CDR3 bases are TGTGCCAGCAGCGAGCGGGTCCCTGGGGCCAACGTCCTGACTTTC. Combining the CDR3 with reference TRBV9 and TRBJ2-6 gives the whole variable domain DSGVTQTPKHLITATGQRVTLRCSPRSGDLSVYWYQQSLDQGLQFLIQYYNGEERAKGNILERFSAQQFPDLHSELNLSSLELGDSALYFCASSERVPGANVLTFGAGSRLTVL.

This sequence joins TRBV7-9 and TRBJ2-7, with D tentatively TRBD1 (7 bases). Per the germline V gene, CDR1 is SEHNR and CDR2 is FQNEAQ (reference sequence). V was clipped by 8 bases and J by 3 bases, with 14 bases between them. The CDR3 consists of 13 residues. CDR3 protein: CASGRDRDYEQYF. Written as DNA, the CDR3 is TGTGCCAGCGGGCGGGACAGAGACTACGAGCAGTACTTC.

The chain employs TRBV15 and TRBJ2-3, with 7 bases identical to TRBD2. Germline CDR1 is LNHNV and CDR2 is YYDKDF (reference sequence). The V and J ends lost 6 bases and 7 bases, in that order; junction bases with no gene match: 10. This CDR3 comprises 14 residues. In DNA form, the CDR3 reads TGTGCCACCAGGAGTAGCGGGCCCTTGAATACGCAGTATTTT. It is translated as CATRSSGPLNTQYF.

The chain couples TRBV4-2 to TRBJ2-3; 7 bases map to TRBD2. V was clipped by 5 bases and J by 2 bases; unmatched bases: 10. The CDR3 spans 16 residues. Germline values: CDR1 LGHNA, CDR2 YNFKEQ. CDR3 nucleotides: TGTGCCAGCAGCAGCCCTGAGCGGGGCTACACAGATACGCAGTATTTT. This codes for CASSSPERGYTDTQYF.

CDR3: CASSPEGLVFYEQYF. CDR3 sequence (DNA): TGCGCCAGCAGCCCAGAGGGACTAGTTTTCTACGAGCAGTACTTC. The V call is TRBV5-1, the J call TRBJ2-7, with 8 bases that match TRBD2. Looked up from germline, CDR1 is SGHRS and CDR2 is YFSETQ. CDR3 length: 15 residues. V trimming: 4 bases; J trimming: 3 bases; junction bases outside the gene matches: 9.

This clone was detected once. The same CDR3 also results from other DNA sequences found in this sample. The chain couples TRBV3-1 (or the pseudogene TRBV3-2) to TRBJ1-4; D remains unclear. Germline V lookup: CDR1 LGHDT, CDR2 YNNKEL (reference sequence). V was trimmed by 6 bases and J by 0 bases, leaving 8 bases between them. The length of the CDR3 is 14 residues. CDR3 protein: CASSLVATNEKLFF. CDR3 nucleotides: TGTGCCAGCAGTCTAGTTGCAACTAATGAAAAACTGTTTTTT.

This sequence joins TRBV18 and TRBJ1-1; 7 nucleotides line up with TRBD1. CDR3 length: 17 amino acids. Germline V gene data show CDR1 as KGHSH and CDR2 as LQKENI. The trim removed 4 bases at V and 0 bases at J, leaving 11 bases unmatched. The CDR3 reads CASSRNLPGQLNTEAFF. The CDR3 coding sequence is TGTGCCAGCTCACGGAATCTACCGGGACAGCTGAACACTGAAGCTTTCTTT.

This chain links TRBV4-2 with TRBJ1-4; D uncertain. The CDR3 is 16 residues long. Trimming shortened V by 1 base and J by 2 bases, and 11 bases separated the two germline ends. From germline, CDR1 is LGHNA and CDR2 YNFKEQ. CDR3 sequence: CASSQVGEATNEKLFF. CDR3 DNA sequence: TGTGCCAGCAGCCAAGTTGGGGAGGCGACTAATGAAAAACTGTTTTTT.

CDR3 coding DNA: TGTGCCAGCCTCGGGGTTAATGAGCAGTTCTTC. Amino acid sequence: CASLGVNEQFF. The chain uses TRBV7-6 and TRBJ2-1; tentatively, D is TRBD2 (5 bases). This CDR3 is built from 11 residues. V was cut by 8 bases and J by 7 bases, with 9 bases left in between. CDR1 and CDR2 from the germline V gene are SGHVS and FNYEAQ.

The chain has TRBV5-1 and TRBJ1-1; TRBD1 might be the D (5 bases). CDR1 and CDR2 (germline): SGHRS, YFSETQ. The germline V and J ends were trimmed by 6 bases and 6 bases, with 12 bases remaining between them. This CDR3 is 12 amino acids long. The CDR3: CASTPGGSEAFF. The CDR3 bases are TGCGCCAGCACGCCGGGGGGGTCTGAAGCTTTCTTT.

The chain couples TRBV19 to TRBJ2-7; TRBD1 might be the D (5 bases). Germline CDR1 and CDR2: LNHDA and SQIVND (reference sequence). The CDR3 contains 13 residues. V lost 4 bases and J lost 2, with 9 bases in between. CDR3 DNA: TGTGCCAGTAGTAAAGGGGTCCCCTACGAGCAGTACTTC. This encodes CASSKGVPYEQYF.